This passage covers 16 T cell receptor beta chains from one sample sequenced in a study of low-dose radiotherapy and immunotherapy resistance in tumors. Stated time point: before trial treatment. Primers used for first-strand cDNA, a TRAV- and TRBV-specific set, covered both alpha and beta chains. TCR amplification used approximately 19 PCR cycles, a constant-region primer and a V-primer adapter. From the reads, TCRdb called clonotypes with MiXCR, one entry per CDR3 protein. The sample yields 60,000 to 90,000 distinct CDR3 sequences, 31% seen once. The starting material was PBMCs, obtained before treatment. The origin of the receptors is a female donor with ovarian cancer.

As regards this clonotype: This likely stems from a read error, as it lies one base from a far larger clone. The V and J genes are TRBV7-2 and TRBJ2-7, with 14 bases matching TRBD2. V trimming: 2 bases; J trimming: 0 bases; junction bases outside the gene matches: 9. The CDR3 sequence is 19 residues long. Germline V gene data show CDR1 as SGHTA and CDR2 as FQGNSA. The CDR3 nucleotides read TGTGCCAGCAGCTTACCGGGACTAGCGGGGGCCGTCCTCTCCTACGAGCAGTACTTC. Its protein is CASSLPGLAGAVLSYEQYF. Based on the CDR3 plus reference TRBV7-2 and TRBJ2-7, the full variable domain is GAGVSQSPSNKVTEKGKDVELRCDPISGHTALYWYRQSLGQGLEFLIYFQGNSAPDKSGLPSDRFSAERTGGSVSTLTIQRTQQEDSAVYLCASSLPGLAGAVLSYEQYFGPGTRLTVT.

The chain recombines TRBV2 with TRBJ2-1; TRBD2 matches at 8 bases. After removal of 3 bases from V and 2 bases from J, the junction contained 3 bases not matched to a gene. The V gene's germline CDR1 is SNHLY and CDR2 FYNNEI. The length of the CDR3 is 15 residues. CDR3 nucleotides: TGTGCCAGCAGTGAGAGCGGGGGACCCTACAATGAGCAGTTCTTC. This codes for CASSESGGPYNEQFF.

This clonotype was recorded many times. This chain joins TRBV11-2 and TRBJ2-1; D is unresolved. Trimming cost V 2 bases and J 6 bases, with 5 bases left between them. The germline CDR1 and CDR2 sequences are SGHAT and FQNNGV. The CDR3 covers 12 residues. The CDR3 reads CASSLSSNEQFF. Written as DNA, the CDR3 is TGTGCCAGCAGCTTAAGCAGCAATGAGCAGTTCTTC.

This clonotype was seen only once. Since a far larger clone is one base different, this is likely a read error. The chain is built from TRBV2 and TRBJ2-7; 7 positions agree with TRBD1. Germline V CDR1 and CDR2: SNHLY, FYNNEI. After removal of 6 bases from V and 7 bases from J, the junction contained 12 bases not matched to a gene. The CDR3 contains 14 residues. The chain's CDR3 is CASRGDSSYNEQYF. The CDR3 DNA sequence: TGTGCCAGCAGGGGGGACAGCTCCTACAATGAGCAGTACTTC. The full variable domain, its missing parts supplied by reference TRBV2 and TRBJ2-7, is EPEVTQTPSHQVTQMGQEVILRCVPISNHLYFYWYRQILGQKVEFLVSFYNNEISEKSEIFDDQFSVERPDGSNFTLKIRSTKLEDSAMYFCASRGDSSYNEQYFGPGTRLTVT.

This clonotype was recorded many times. The chain has TRBV18 and TRBJ1-2; 7 bases are a match to TRBD1. CDR3 length: 12 residues. Germline V gene lookup returns CDR1 KGHSH and CDR2 LQKENI. V lost 4 bases to trimming and J lost 8 bases; unmatched junction nucleotides: 4. As DNA, the CDR3 is TGTGCCAGCTCACGGGACAGTATGGGCTACACCTTC. Translating it yields CASSRDSMGYTF.

This clonotype has a count of ten or more. V is TRBV2 and J is TRBJ2-7, with TRBD1 matching 7 bases. CDR1 and CDR2 (germline): SNHLY, FYNNEI. This CDR3 has 14 amino acids. V trimming: 1 base; J trimming: 3 bases; junction bases outside the gene matches: 3. The CDR3 DNA reads as TGTGCCAGCAGTGAAGGGACAGGACACTACGAGCAGTACTTC. This gives the protein CASSEGTGHYEQYF.

As concerns this clonotype: This could be a read error, since a much larger clone is one nucleotide away. The V call is TRBV29-1, the J call TRBJ2-1; 7 nucleotides line up with TRBD2. CDR3 length: 12 amino acids. The junction had 3 bases not matched to a gene; V was cut back by 0 bases and J by 10 bases. Germline V CDR1 and CDR2: SQVTM, ANQGSEA. The CDR3 loop is CSVEEGGEEQFF. The CDR3 DNA sequence: TGCAGCGTTGAAGAGGGGGGGGAGGAGCAGTTCTTC.

The chain links TRBV11-2 to TRBJ2-5; D is possibly TRBD1 or TRBD2 (6 bases each). Germline V gene sequence: CDR1 SGHAT, CDR2 FQNNGV. This CDR3 is built from 15 residues. V lost 5 bases and J 2 bases, leaving 15 bases between the germline ends. Here the CDR3 reads CASSRGGQRQETQYF. CDR3 coding DNA: TGTGCCAGCAGCCGAGGGGGGCAGAGACAAGAGACCCAGTACTTC.

Details on this clonotype: Only one base separates this from a far larger clonotype, so it likely reflects a read error. The V call is TRBV28, the J call TRBJ2-2; D remains unclear. Germline V gene lookup returns CDR1 MDHEN and CDR2 SYDVKM. The CDR3 is 16 residues long. The CDR3 spells CATSDRRVPNTGELFF. DNA of the CDR3: TGTGCCACCAGTGACCGTAGAGTGCCGAACACCGGGGAGCTGTTTTTT.

This clonotype was counted many times. This chain uses TRBV5-4 with TRBJ2-3; D is unresolved. The CDR3 extends over 15 amino acids. Germline CDR1 reads SGHNT; CDR2 reads YYREEE (reference sequence). The V end was cut by 0 bases, the J end by 4 bases, with 12 bases between. CDR3 protein: CASSLEASGADTQYF. The DNA of the CDR3 is TGTGCCAGCAGCTTGGAGGCGTCGGGCGCAGATACGCAGTATTTT.

V is TRBV11-1 and J is TRBJ2-1; tentatively, D is TRBD1 (6 bases). V lost 5 bases and J 10 bases, leaving 21 bases between the germline ends. The CDR3 runs to 15 residues. Germline V gene data show CDR1 as SGHAT and CDR2 as FQDESV (reference sequence). This CDR3 reads CASSPDRRRTGEQFF. In DNA form, the CDR3 reads TGTGCCAGCAGCCCAGACAGGCGGAGGACCGGGGAGCAGTTCTTC. Together with reference TRBV11-1 and TRBJ2-1, the CDR3 gives the full variable domain: EAEVAQSPRYKITEKSQAVAFWCDPISGHATLYWYRQILGQGPELLVQFQDESVVDDSQLPKDRFSAERLKGVDSTLKIQPAELGDSAMYLCASSPDRRRTGEQFFGPGTRLTVL.

This clonotype has ten or more counts. The chain employs TRBV7-9 and TRBJ2-7; 11 bases align to TRBD1. Germline V gene sequence: CDR1 SEHNR, CDR2 FQNEAQ (reference sequence). This CDR3 contains 16 residues. V shed 1 base, J shed 3 bases, and the junction held 5 bases outside the gene matches. The CDR3 is CASSLGTGGAHYEQYF. The CDR3 bases are TGTGCCAGCAGCTTAGGGACAGGGGGCGCCCACTACGAGCAGTACTTC.

This clonotype has a count of ten or more. The genes are TRBV6-6 and TRBJ1-3; D perhaps matches TRBD1 (5 bases). The ends were cut back, 2 bases at V and 1 base at J, with 15 bases in the middle. CDR3 length equals 17 residues. Germline V CDR1 and CDR2: MNHNY, SVGAGI (reference sequence). The CDR3 coding sequence is TGTGCCAGCAGTTACCGGGTGGGGGGAGCGTCTGGAAACACCATATATTTT. Encoded protein: CASSYRVGGASGNTIYF.

There are many counts of this clonotype. The chain links TRBV3-1 to TRBJ2-5, with D unclear. V gave up 0 bases and J gave up 6 bases, with 11 bases separating them. The V gene's germline CDR1 is LGHDT and CDR2 YNNKEL (reference sequence). CDR3 length equals 14 residues. The CDR3 DNA is TGTGCCAGCAGCCAAGATCCAGCTCTGAAGACCCAGTACTTC. Protein product: CASSQDPALKTQYF.

The V gene is TRBV4-3, the J gene TRBJ2-1, with TRBD1 matching over 8 bases. Germline CDR1 reads LGHNA; CDR2 reads YSLEER. Trimming removed 5 bases from V and 4 bases from J; junction bases left unmatched: 7. CDR3 length: 15 amino acids. The chain's CDR3 is CASSKQGGRYNEQFF. CDR3 coding DNA: TGCGCCAGCAGCAAACAGGGGGGAAGGTACAATGAGCAGTTCTTC.

Regarding this clonotype: This probably arose from a read error, given a far larger clone one base away. The chain carries TRBV27 and TRBJ2-3, with D perhaps matching TRBD2 (7 bases). CDR1 is MNHEY and CDR2 is SMNVEV in the germline V gene (reference sequence). The CDR3 runs to 17 residues. CDR3 residues: CATSNPGGPTPSDTQYF. The CDR3 DNA reads as TGTGCCACCAGTAATCCGGGGGGCCCGACCCCCTCTGATACGCAGTATTTT.